These 16 T cell receptor beta chains share one sample of origin, sequenced in a study of cytomegalovirus exposure and HLA in healthy donors (dated by TCRdb to about 2017). The library was made by the immunoSEQ multiplex PCR assay. For the multiplex PCR, a mixture combining 60 forward primers for TCR Vbeta segments and 13 reverse primers for TCR Jbeta segments was used. TCRdb retrieved this table from immuneACCESS and kept in-frame rearrangements only. Not all clones are present; in checked studies, unresolved V genes account for under half, and no reason is known for the remainder. Present in this sample are around 170,000 clones, 65% to 85% of which were seen just once. The biggest ten clones account for about 1.4% of the sample. The specimen sequenced was PBMCs. Receptors originate from a girl aged 10-17 years in good health and CMV-seropositive.

This chain links TRBV19 with TRBJ2-5, with D possibly matching TRBD2 (6 bases). V gave up 8 bases and J gave up 3 bases, with 7 bases separating them. Germline CDR1 and CDR2: LNHDA and SQIVND (reference sequence). The CDR3 has 11 residues. The CDR3 DNA sequence: TGTGCCAGTGGGACTGAAGAGACCCAGTACTTC. It codes for CASGTEETQYF. Full variable domain (remainder filled in from reference TRBV19 and TRBJ2-5): DGGITQSPKYLFRKEGQNVTLSCEQNLNHDAMYWYRQDPGQGLRLIYYSQIVNDFQKGDIAEGYSVSREKKESFPLTVTSAQKNPTAFYLCASGTEETQYFGPGTRLLVL.

The chain employs TRBV5-1 and TRBJ2-1; 9 nucleotides agree with TRBD2. Germline V gives CDR1 SGHRS, CDR2 YFSETQ. The V segment lost 2 bases and the J segment 9 bases; nucleotides outside the gene matches: 12. The CDR3 has 16 amino acids. The CDR3 sequence: CASSLLKVAGVGEQFF. CDR3 DNA sequence: TGCGCCAGCAGCTTACTCAAAGTAGCGGGAGTCGGTGAGCAGTTCTTC. Looking up the rest from reference TRBV5-1 and TRBJ2-1 gives the full variable domain: KAGVTQTPRYLIKTRGQQVTLSCSPISGHRSVSWYQQTPGQGLQFLFEYFSETQRNKGNFPGRFSGRQFSNSRSEMNVSTLELGDSALYLCASSLLKVAGVGEQFFGPGTRLTVL.

As to this clone: One junction end does not reproduce the germline sequence, and a read error may be involved. The chain couples TRBV7-7 to TRBJ2-7, with D tentatively TRBD1 (6 bases). The germline V gene has CDR1 SSHAT and CDR2 FNYEAQ (reference sequence). This CDR3 is 13 amino acids long. The CDR3 sequence: CASSLQTGYEQYF. CDR3 DNA: TGTGCTAGCAGCTTACAGACAGGTTACGAGCAGTACTTC.

The J gene is TRBJ1-4, the V gene TRBV30; D is uncertain. Trimming took off 0 bases at V and 6 bases at J, with 11 bases between the two ends. Germline CDR1 GTSNPN, CDR2 SVGIG (reference sequence). The CDR3 runs 14 residues. CDR3 in amino acids: CAWSVLVGHEKLFF. CDR3 bases: TGTGCCTGGAGTGTCTTAGTGGGCCATGAAAAACTGTTTTTT.

This CDR3 reads CASSQVGQGAFF. CDR3 nucleotides: TGCGCCAGCAGCCAAGTTGGACAGGGTGCTTTCTTT. J is TRBJ1-1 and V is TRBV4-1; 8 nucleotides line up with TRBD1. The CDR3 contains 12 residues. CDR1 is MGHRA and CDR2 is YSYEKL in the germline V gene. The trim removed 1 base at V and 11 bases at J, leaving 3 bases unmatched.

V and J are TRBV5-4 and TRBJ2-2; D not resolved. The germline V and J ends were trimmed by 0 bases and 7 bases, with 7 bases remaining between them. Germline V gene sequence: CDR1 SGHNT, CDR2 YYREEE (reference sequence). This CDR3 has 13 amino acids. DNA of the CDR3: TGTGCCAGCAGCTTGGCTGAGGTCGGGGAGCTGTTTTTT. Amino acids: CASSLAEVGELFF. The full variable domain, rest sourced from reference TRBV5-4 and TRBJ2-2, is ETGVTQSPTHLIKTRGQQVTLRCSSQSGHNTVSWYQQALGQGPQFIFQYYREEENGRGNFPPRFSGLQFPNYSSELNVNALELDDSALYLCASSLAEVGELFFGEGSRLTVL.

This chain connects TRBV27 to TRBJ2-5; 11 nucleotides line up with TRBD2. J gave up 5 bases and V 3 bases, and 14 bases lay outside the gene matches. This CDR3 has 18 amino acids. Germline V gene lookup returns CDR1 MNHEY and CDR2 SMNVEV (reference sequence). CDR3 sequence reads: CASSFLGLAGVASETQYF. The CDR3 region has the DNA TGTGCCAGCAGTTTCCTAGGACTAGCGGGCGTTGCAAGCGAGACCCAGTACTTC.

The rearrangement uses TRBV7-9 and TRBJ2-5, with a possible D match to TRBD1 (6 bases). V lost 4 bases, J lost 2 bases, and 11 bases lay in between. CDR1 and CDR2 (germline): SEHNR, FQNEAQ (reference sequence). The CDR3 consists of 14 residues. CDR3 region: CASSSGAIQETQYF. The CDR3 nucleotides read TGTGCCAGCAGCTCAGGGGCCATACAAGAGACCCAGTACTTC. The complete variable domain, with remaining parts taken from reference TRBV7-9 and TRBJ2-5, reads DTGVSQNPRHKITKRGQNVTFRCDPISEHNRLYWYRQTLGQGPEFLTYFQNEAQLEKSRLLSDRFSAERPKGSFSTLEIQRTEQGDSAMYLCASSSGAIQETQYFGPGTRLLVL.

V usage is TRBV5-1 and J usage is TRBJ2-5; D possibly corresponds to TRBD1 (5 bases). This CDR3 has 15 residues. V was pared by 0 bases and J by 1 base, with 10 bases between. CDR1 and CDR2 (germline): SGHRS, YFSETQ. Here the CDR3 DNA reads TGCGCCAGCAGCTTGGGCCAGGGAATCCAAGAGACCCAGTACTTC. Translated, it gives CASSLGQGIQETQYF.

The chain uses TRBV6-5 and TRBJ2-5; D is perhaps TRBD1 (6 bases). Germline values: CDR1 MNHEY, CDR2 SVGAGI. CDR3 length: 14 residues. V was cut by 7 bases and J by 2 bases, with 14 bases left in between. This CDR3 reads CASNRGGTQETQYF. The CDR3 DNA sequence: TGTGCCAGCAACAGAGGGGGTACGCAAGAGACCCAGTACTTC.

This clone showed up just once. V gene TRBV7-2 combines with J gene TRBJ2-3, with D possibly matching TRBD2 (6 bases). Trimming took off 5 bases at V and 0 bases at J, with 9 bases between the two ends. Germline V gene lookup returns CDR1 SGHTA and CDR2 FQGNSA. The CDR3 is 14 amino acids. The CDR3 coding sequence is TGTGCCAGCAGCATGACTAGTAGCACAGATACGCAGTATTTT. It translates to CASSMTSSTDTQYF.

This sequence joins TRBV6-5 and TRBJ2-3; TRBD2 is a possible D gene (7 bases). CDR1 is MNHEY and CDR2 is SVGAGI in the germline V gene. Trimming left V 2 bases short and J 6 bases short, with 12 bases between. CDR3 length equals 14 residues. The CDR3 region has the DNA TGTGCCAGCAGTTACGAGGGGGGGGCCGATACGCAGTATTTT. Protein sequence: CASSYEGGADTQYF.

This chain uses TRBV11-2 with TRBJ2-3; D possibly corresponds to TRBD2 (6 bases). Germline V gene sequence: CDR1 SGHAT, CDR2 FQNNGV. The CDR3 extends over 13 amino acids. The ends were cut back, 4 bases at V and 8 bases at J, with 13 bases in the middle. The DNA of the CDR3 is TGTGCCAGCAGCTCGGACTGGAGGGGTACGCAGTATTTT. It codes for CASSSDWRGTQYF.

The chain couples TRBV2 to TRBJ2-2; possible D gene TRBD2, 6 bases. There are 14 residues in the CDR3. Germline values: CDR1 SNHLY, CDR2 FYNNEI. V was shortened by 7 bases and J by 1 base, with 10 bases between the two germline ends. Written as DNA, the CDR3 is TGTGCCAGCAATTCGGGACTGAACACCGGGGAGCTGTTTTTT. Translation: CASNSGLNTGELFF.

This rearrangement joins TRBV2 to TRBJ2-3; 9 nucleotides match TRBD2. CDR1 SNHLY and CDR2 FYNNEI come from the germline V gene. Trimming removed 7 bases from V and 4 bases from J; junction bases left unmatched: 9. This CDR3 is built from 15 residues. CDR3 nucleotides: TGTGCCAGCAAATTTCGCGGGAGGGCAGCAGATACGCAGTATTTT. It is translated as CASKFRGRAADTQYF.

This clone was recorded only once. The V call is TRBV9, the J call TRBJ2-1, with D maybe TRBD2 (6 bases). The CDR3 is 16 amino acids. V lost 1 base to trimming and J lost 0 bases, with 11 bases between them. Germline CDR1 is SGDLS and CDR2 is YYNGEE. Written as DNA, the CDR3 is TGTGCCAGCAGCGTATTCGGAGGGGTCTCCTACAATGAGCAGTTCTTC. This encodes CASSVFGGVSYNEQFF.